This T cell receptor (beta chain) was captured by sequencing in a study of blood T cell repertoires in COVID-19. This clone appeared a single time. Profiling relied on immunoSEQ multiplex PCR, and the TCRdb table lists in-frame clones only, not all of them. The sample lists under 200,000 clones, 89% occurring once. J gave up 1 base and V 4 bases, and 14 bases lay outside the gene matches. The CDR3 sequence is 19 residues long. CDR1 SGHRS and CDR2 YFSETQ come from the germline V gene. Sequencing was carried out using PBMCs or T cells enriched from blood (not recorded which). The chain has TRBV5-1 and TRBJ2-3; TRBD2 agrees at 11 bases. The receptor's source is a woman younger than 30 who had recovered from COVID-19. The CDR3 DNA follows: TGCGCCAGCAGCCCTCGGTCAGGACTAGCGGGCCAAGGCACAGATACGCAGTATTTT. Encoded protein: CASSPRSGLAGQGTDTQYF.